The 20 T cell receptor beta chains listed next were all sequenced from one sample in a study of blood T cell repertoires in COVID-19. The table came from immunoSEQ multiplex PCR; TCRdb's copy has only in-frame clones and leaves some out. The sample lists over 300,000 clones, 80% to 90% occurring once. The source material was peripheral blood. Source of these receptors: a man younger than 30 who had recovered from COVID-19.

The chain joins TRBV5-1 to TRBJ2-7, with TRBD1 identical over 7 bases. The CDR3 has 14 amino acids. With 4 bases clipped from V and 1 base from J, the junction kept 5 bases outside the gene matches. Looked up from germline, CDR1 is SGHRS and CDR2 is YFSETQ. CDR3 sequence: CASSTPGQSYEQYF. The CDR3 bases are TGCGCCAGCAGCACCCCGGGACAGTCCTACGAGCAGTACTTC.

A few counts support this clone. The rearrangement joins TRBV7-8 to TRBJ2-5; 9 bases fit TRBD2. CDR3 size: 18 residues. V dropped 4 bases and J dropped 5; count of bases not matched to a gene: 17. Germline V lookup: CDR1 SGHVS, CDR2 FQNEAQ. The CDR3 region has the DNA TGTGCCAGCAGCTCTCCCCGGTTATTCGCGGGGGGGCCCGAGACCCAGTACTTC. Translating it yields CASSSPRLFAGGPETQYF.

The V call is TRBV9, the J call TRBJ1-4; the D gene is possibly TRBD1 (6 bases). The CDR3 sequence is 17 residues long. Germline loops: CDR1 SGDLS, CDR2 YYNGEE. Trimming removed 4 bases at V and 0 bases at J, with 16 bases between. The CDR3 DNA sequence: TGTGCCAGCAGCCCCCGACAGGCGACCGCAACTAATGAAAAACTGTTTTTT. Amino acid sequence: CASSPRQATATNEKLFF.

This sequence joins TRBV5-6 and TRBJ2-2; D is possibly TRBD1 (5 bases). This CDR3 has 14 residues. Germline V gives CDR1 SGHDT, CDR2 YYEEEE. Trimming pared 0 bases from V and 3 bases from J, leaving 6 bases between. CDR3 region: CASSLEGYTGELFF. Written as DNA, the CDR3 is TGTGCCAGCAGCTTGGAGGGGTACACCGGGGAGCTGTTTTTT.

The chain carries TRBV18 and TRBJ2-7; 11 bases are a match to TRBD1. Germline trimming cut 3 bases from V and 3 bases from J; bases unmatched to any gene: 7. This CDR3 has 16 residues. Germline V gene lookup returns CDR1 KGHSH and CDR2 LQKENI. The chain's CDR3 is CASSPPDRGPYYEQYF. The CDR3 DNA follows: TGTGCCAGCTCACCCCCGGACAGGGGGCCGTACTACGAGCAGTACTTC.

The rearrangement links TRBV25-1 to TRBJ2-1; a weak D match, TRBD1 (7 bases). In germline, CDR1 is MGHDK, CDR2 SYGVNS. Trimming stripped 0 bases from V and 8 bases from J, with 20 bases between. This CDR3 is 17 amino acids long. DNA for the CDR3: TGTGCCAGCAGTGAATATCGGGGCAGGGGGGTAGGCGATGAGCAGTTCTTC. This codes for CASSEYRGRGVGDEQFF.

The rearrangement uses TRBV9 and TRBJ2-3, with 9 positions matching TRBD2. The CDR3 is 18 residues long. The trim removed 0 bases at V and 6 bases at J, leaving 14 bases unmatched. From germline, CDR1 is SGDLS and CDR2 YYNGEE. The CDR3 region has the DNA TGTGCCAGCAGCGTAGCCCCTTCGGGAGCGGGGGGCGGTGATACGCAGTATTTT. It is translated as CASSVAPSGAGGGDTQYF.

The gene calls are TRBV18 and TRBJ1-1; weak D call: TRBD1 (5 bases). Trimming pared 4 bases from V and 1 base from J, leaving 13 bases between. The germline V gene has CDR1 KGHSH and CDR2 LQKENI. The CDR3 is made up of 15 amino acids. The CDR3 sequence: CASSRMTAENTEAFF. Written as DNA, the CDR3 is TGTGCCAGCTCACGGATGACAGCTGAGAACACTGAAGCTTTCTTT.

The sample holds one count of this clone. V usage is TRBV13 and J usage is TRBJ2-2; 8 positions agree with TRBD1. Germline V lookup: CDR1 PRHDT, CDR2 FYEKMQ (reference sequence). This CDR3 has 15 amino acids. V shed 5 bases and J 4 bases; nucleotides not matched to a gene: 6. CDR3 DNA sequence: TGTGCCAGCAGCGATCGGGACAGGAGCACCGGGGAGCTGTTTTTT. It translates to CASSDRDRSTGELFF. Supplemented by reference TRBV13 and TRBJ2-2, the full variable domain reads AAGVIQSPRHLIKEKRETATLKCYPIPRHDTVYWYQQGPGQDPQFLISFYEKMQSDKGSIPDRFSAQQFSDYHSELNMSSLELGDSALYFCASSDRDRSTGELFFGEGSRLTVL.

The rearrangement uses TRBV7-9 and TRBJ1-1; the D is unclear. The CDR3 length is 17 residues. CDR1 SEHNR and CDR2 FQNEAQ come from the germline V gene (reference sequence). Trimming left V 7 bases short and J 3 bases short, with 24 bases between. As DNA, the CDR3 is TGTGCCAGCACCTACAGCGGGCGGAGAAAGGGATACACTGAAGCTTTCTTT. It translates to CASTYSGRRKGYTEAFF.

This chain joins TRBV19 and TRBJ1-1; 8 bases are shared with TRBD1. After removal of 5 bases from V and 1 base from J, the junction contained 6 bases not matched to a gene. This CDR3 spans 15 amino acids. Germline CDR1 is LNHDA and CDR2 is SQIVND (reference sequence). The CDR3, as DNA: TGTGCCAGTAGTTGGGCGGACAGGGCGAACACTGAAGCTTTCTTT. This translates into CASSWADRANTEAFF.

The rearrangement joins TRBV5-1 to TRBJ1-2; 9 nucleotides line up with TRBD1. Germline V gene sequence: CDR1 SGHRS, CDR2 YFSETQ. This CDR3 is 16 amino acids long. The V and J ends lost 0 bases and 4 bases, in that order; junction bases with no gene match: 7. CDR3 nucleotides: TGCGCCAGCAGCTTGGTTGGAGGACAGGGGTCCTATGGCTACACCTTC. This translates into CASSLVGGQGSYGYTF.

J is TRBJ2-7 and V is TRBV6-5; TRBD1 aligns across 7 bases. The V gene end was trimmed by 6 bases and the J gene end by 2 bases; junction bases not matched to a gene: 10. The germline gives CDR1 MNHEY, CDR2 SVGAGI. The CDR3 sequence is 15 residues long. The CDR3 nucleotides read TGTGCCAGCAGCTCGCTTGGGACAGCAACCTACGAGCAGTACTTC. It is translated as CASSSLGTATYEQYF.

CDR3 coding DNA: TGTGCCAGCAGTTTCACCCCGACTTCCCCGTCCTACGAGCAGTACTTC. This codes for CASSFTPTSPSYEQYF. The genes are TRBV6-6 and TRBJ2-7; D is undetermined. V dropped 4 bases and J dropped 1 base, with 17 bases sitting between them. The CDR3 extends over 16 amino acids. Germline values: CDR1 MNHNY, CDR2 SVGAGI (reference sequence).

The chain employs TRBV11-2 and TRBJ2-7, with 8 bases aligning to TRBD2. The CDR3 loop spans 15 amino acids. In germline, CDR1 is SGHAT, CDR2 FQNNGV. V lost 0 bases to trimming and J lost 4 bases; unmatched junction nucleotides: 5. The CDR3 spells CASSLEVAGGYEQYF. As DNA, the CDR3 is TGTGCCAGCAGCTTAGAAGTCGCGGGAGGTTACGAGCAGTACTTC.

This rearrangement joins TRBV9 to TRBJ1-1; the D gene is possibly TRBD1 (6 bases). Trimming pared 4 bases from V and 1 base from J, leaving 14 bases between. This CDR3 is built from 15 residues. The germline gives CDR1 SGDLS, CDR2 YYNGEE. CDR3: CASSLSSRGNTEAFF. The CDR3 DNA is TGTGCCAGCAGCCTTAGCTCCAGGGGGAACACTGAAGCTTTCTTT.

The CDR3 protein is CASSIVGRGTGELFF. CDR3 in DNA: TGTGCCAGTAGTATAGTAGGCAGGGGGACGGGGGAGCTGTTTTTT. The chain is built from TRBV19 and TRBJ2-2; TRBD1 agrees at 7 bases. The germline V gene encodes CDR1 LNHDA and CDR2 SQIVND (reference sequence). The CDR3 totals 15 residues. The ends lost 1 base at V and 8 bases at J; junction bases unmatched: 7.

This clone showed up just a few times. The chain carries TRBV19 and TRBJ1-6, with D perhaps matching TRBD1 (5 bases). With 1 base removed from V and 5 bases from J, the gap between germline ends came to 6 bases. Per the germline V gene, CDR1 is LNHDA and CDR2 is SQIVND (reference sequence). This CDR3 is built from 14 residues. CDR3 sequence (DNA): TGTGCCAGTAGTATAGGACAGCATAATTCACCCCTCCACTTT. It is translated as CASSIGQHNSPLHF.

Written as DNA, the CDR3 is TGTGCCATCAGGCGGCCGGGACAGTACAATGAGCAGTTCTTC. Amino acids: CAIRRPGQYNEQFF. The chain links TRBV10-3 to TRBJ2-1; TRBD1 matches at 7 bases. The CDR3 runs to 14 residues. Germline V gene sequence: CDR1 ENHRY, CDR2 SYGVKD. The V gene end was trimmed by 6 bases and the J gene end by 4 bases; junction bases not matched to a gene: 6.

This sequence joins TRBV5-1 and TRBJ2-1, with 11 bases that match TRBD2. V lost 2 bases to trimming and J lost 9 bases; unmatched junction nucleotides: 7. Germline values: CDR1 SGHRS, CDR2 YFSETQ. The CDR3 length is 15 residues. The CDR3 region is CASSLRLAGLSEQFF. For the CDR3, the DNA is TGCGCCAGCAGCTTAAGACTAGCGGGATTGTCTGAGCAGTTCTTC.